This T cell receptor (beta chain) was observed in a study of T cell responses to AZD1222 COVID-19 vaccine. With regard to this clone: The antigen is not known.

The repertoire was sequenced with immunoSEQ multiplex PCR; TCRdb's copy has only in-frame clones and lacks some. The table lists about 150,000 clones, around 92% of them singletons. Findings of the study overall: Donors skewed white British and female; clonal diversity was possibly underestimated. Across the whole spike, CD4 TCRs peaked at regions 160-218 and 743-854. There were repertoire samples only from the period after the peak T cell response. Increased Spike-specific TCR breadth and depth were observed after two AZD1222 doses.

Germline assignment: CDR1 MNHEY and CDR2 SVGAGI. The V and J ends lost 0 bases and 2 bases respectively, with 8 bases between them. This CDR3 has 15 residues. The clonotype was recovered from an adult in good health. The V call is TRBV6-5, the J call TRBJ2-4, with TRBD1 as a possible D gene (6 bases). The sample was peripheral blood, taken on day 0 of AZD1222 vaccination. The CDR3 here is CASSYSQGPKNIQYF. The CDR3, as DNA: TGTGCCAGCAGTTACTCCCAGGGGCCCAAAAACATTCAGTACTTC.